The 17 T cell receptor beta chains in this list originate from one sample, sequenced in a study of CD8 T cells in ankylosing spondylitis. TCRdb used MiXCR to reprocess the 5' RACE reads, holding one entry per CDR3 protein. The sample records 200,000 to 250,000 distinct CDR3 sequences, 20% to 30% being singletons. Input material: blood, either unsorted or a sorted T cell fraction (not recorded which). Receptors originate from a male donor with ankylosing spondylitis or in good health (not recorded which).

The V and J genes are TRBV19 and TRBJ2-3; D is perhaps TRBD1 (5 bases). Germline V CDR1 and CDR2: LNHDA, SQIVND (reference sequence). The V end was cut by 6 bases, the J end by 5 bases, with 9 bases between. This CDR3 is built from 12 residues. The CDR3 here is CASSVREDTQYF. Here the CDR3 DNA reads TGTGCCAGTAGCGTCAGGGAAGATACGCAGTATTTT.

V is TRBV20-1 and J is TRBJ2-1, with D uncertain. Germline assignment: CDR1 DFQATT and CDR2 SNEGSKA (reference sequence). This CDR3 comprises 13 residues. Trimming removed 7 bases from V and 0 bases from J, with 10 bases in between. The CDR3 DNA sequence: TGCAGTGTATGGCTGAGCTCCTACAATGAGCAGTTCTTC. Residues: CSVWLSSYNEQFF.

This clonotype was detected many times. The V call is TRBV6-2 or TRBV6-3, the J call TRBJ2-4; maybe TRBD2 (6 bases). CDR3 length: 16 amino acids. The V gene lost 2 bases and the J gene lost 10 bases, with 21 bases spanning the gap. Germline CDR1 and CDR2: MNHEY and SVGEGT. CDR3: CASSYPDSRDSHIQYF. The CDR3 DNA reads as TGTGCCAGCAGTTACCCCGACTCCCGGGACTCTCATATTCAGTACTTC.

This clonotype was observed at least ten times. The chain joins TRBV6-1 to TRBJ2-7, with 10 nucleotides matching TRBD2. Germline V gives CDR1 MNHNS, CDR2 SASEGT. The CDR3 length is 14 residues. After removal of 6 bases from V and 6 bases from J, the junction contained 8 bases not matched to a gene. The CDR3 loop reads CASRPGTSELEQYF. DNA for the CDR3: TGTGCCAGCAGGCCCGGGACTAGCGAGCTCGAGCAGTACTTC.

The chain uses TRBV7-8 and TRBJ2-7; 7 nucleotides agree with TRBD2. This CDR3 has 15 residues. Per germline, CDR1 SGHVS and CDR2 FQNEAQ. Germline trimming cut 2 bases from V and 4 bases from J; bases unmatched to any gene: 8. CDR3 sequence reads: CASSLTISGIYEQYF. The CDR3 nucleotides read TGTGCCAGCAGCTTAACGATAAGCGGGATTTACGAGCAGTACTTC.

This clonotype was detected ten times or more. The chain carries TRBV5-5 and TRBJ2-1, with TRBD2 matching 10 bases. The V and J ends lost 0 bases and 5 bases, in that order; junction bases with no gene match: 2. The CDR3 contains 15 residues. Germline CDR1 is SGHKS and CDR2 is YYEKEE (reference sequence). CDR3 sequence (DNA): TGTGCCAGCAGCTTGGTGGGACTAGCGAACAATGAGCAGTTCTTC. Amino acid sequence: CASSLVGLANNEQFF.

This clonotype has a single count. This sequence joins TRBV5-1 and TRBJ2-1; 11 nucleotides align to TRBD2. J lost 10 bases, V lost 6 bases, and 9 bases had no gene match. Germline-derived CDR1 and CDR2 are SGHRS and YFSETQ. CDR3 size: 14 residues. The CDR3 region is CASNGGTSGGEQFF. The DNA for the CDR3 is TGCGCCAGCAACGGTGGGACTAGCGGAGGGGAGCAGTTCTTC.

For this clonotype: One end of the junction varies from germline; a read error may be responsible. The rearrangement joins TRBV3-1 to TRBJ1-2; 8 positions agree with TRBD1. This CDR3 is built from 15 residues. In germline, CDR1 is LGHDT, CDR2 YNNKEL (reference sequence). CDR3 sequence: CATSQLDRESNGYTF. In DNA form, the CDR3 reads TGTGCCACCAGCCAGCTGGACAGGGAGAGTAATGGCTACACCTTC.

The chain combines TRBV29-1 with TRBJ2-3, with D perhaps matching TRBD1 (6 bases). The CDR3 totals 14 residues. Trimming left V 3 bases short and J 3 bases short, with 13 bases between. Germline V gene sequence: CDR1 SQVTM, CDR2 ANQGSEA. The CDR3 protein is CSVDRGLATDTQYF. DNA for the CDR3: TGCAGCGTTGATAGGGGGTTAGCGACAGATACGCAGTATTTT.

Only a few counts were recorded for this clonotype. V and J are TRBV3-1 and TRBJ2-7; 9 bases fit TRBD2. Losses at the gene ends were 11 bases for V and 5 bases for J; bases not matched to a gene: 16. The CDR3 covers 15 residues. Germline lookup yields CDR1 LGHDT and CDR2 YNNKEL (reference sequence). CDR3 coding DNA: TGTGCCTCCTGCCAAATGTATAGCGGGAGTCACGAGCAGTACTTC. This encodes CASCQMYSGSHEQYF.

Many counts were recorded for this clonotype. The chain combines TRBV4-1 with TRBJ2-7, with D maybe TRBD2 (5 bases). CDR1 MGHRA and CDR2 YSYEKL come from the germline V gene. There are 13 residues in the CDR3. The V end lost 4 bases, the J end lost 9 bases, and 16 bases lay between the germline ends. CDR3 coding DNA: TGCGCCAGCAGCCTTGAGCGGTGGCGCGTGCAGTACTTC. Residues: CASSLERWRVQYF.

The table lists this clonotype with many counts. This chain joins TRBV11-2 and TRBJ2-1; D remains ambiguous. The CDR3 sequence is 15 residues long. Germline lookup yields CDR1 SGHAT and CDR2 FQNNGV. The V gene lost 0 bases and the J gene lost 5 bases, with 11 bases spanning the gap. CDR3 DNA: TGTGCCAGCAGCTTAGATCCCCGGCAACACAATGAGCAGTTCTTC. Protein: CASSLDPRQHNEQFF. The full variable domain, with the rest looked up from reference TRBV11-2 and TRBJ2-1, is EAGVAQSPRYKIIEKRQSVAFWCNPISGHATLYWYQQILGQGPKLLIQFQNNGVVDDSQLPKDRFSAERLKGVDSTLKIQPAKLEDSAVYLCASSLDPRQHNEQFFGPGTRLTVL.

This clonotype was recorded only once. The gene calls are TRBV5-1 and TRBJ2-7; D is unresolved. The CDR3 has 20 residues. In germline, CDR1 is SGHRS, CDR2 YFSETQ. Trimming took off 3 bases at V and 1 base at J, with 29 bases between the two ends. The CDR3 bases are TGCGCCAGCAGCTCCCATGACCGGACCCGATTATCATTCGGGTCCTACGAGCAGTACTTC. Amino acid sequence: CASSSHDRTRLSFGSYEQYF.

This clonotype was recorded a few times. At one boundary the junction diverges from the germline segment, which might be a read error. This chain joins TRBV5-1 and TRBJ1-6; 10 positions agree with TRBD1. The CDR3 loop spans 16 amino acids. Germline V gene lookup returns CDR1 SGHRS and CDR2 YFSETQ. The CDR3 DNA reads TGCGCCAGCACCTTGGGCGGACAGGGGGGAAATTCACCCCTCCACTTT. As protein: CASTLGGQGGNSPLHF.

This clonotype came up many times. The chain links TRBV20-1 to TRBJ2-3; D could derive from TRBD1 or TRBD2 (6 bases each). CDR3 length: 15 amino acids. The V gene's germline CDR1 is DFQATT and CDR2 SNEGSKA (reference sequence). Trimming left V 5 bases short and J 2 bases short, with 17 bases between. CDR3 loop: CSAEQGLSNTDTQYF. Here the CDR3 DNA reads TGCAGTGCTGAACAGGGACTCTCAAACACAGATACGCAGTATTTT.

Ten or more counts support this clonotype. The J gene is TRBJ2-1, the V gene TRBV20-1; D is perhaps TRBD2 (5 bases). The CDR3 runs 12 residues. The ends were cut back, 1 base at V and 7 bases at J, with 8 bases in the middle. The germline V gene encodes CDR1 DFQATT and CDR2 SNEGSKA (reference sequence). This CDR3 reads CSARGEWNEQFF. The CDR3 DNA reads as TGCAGTGCTAGAGGGGAGTGGAATGAGCAGTTCTTC.

This clonotype has more than one count but fewer than ten. V and J are TRBV3-1 and TRBJ2-5; D might be TRBD1 (5 bases). The V gene lost 0 bases and the J gene lost 4 bases, with 15 bases spanning the gap. CDR1 LGHDT and CDR2 YNNKEL come from the germline V gene (reference sequence). The CDR3 loop spans 16 amino acids. The CDR3 protein is CASSQDVAGRGETQYF. The CDR3 region has the DNA TGTGCCAGCAGCCAAGATGTGGCAGGGCGAGGAGAGACCCAGTACTTC.